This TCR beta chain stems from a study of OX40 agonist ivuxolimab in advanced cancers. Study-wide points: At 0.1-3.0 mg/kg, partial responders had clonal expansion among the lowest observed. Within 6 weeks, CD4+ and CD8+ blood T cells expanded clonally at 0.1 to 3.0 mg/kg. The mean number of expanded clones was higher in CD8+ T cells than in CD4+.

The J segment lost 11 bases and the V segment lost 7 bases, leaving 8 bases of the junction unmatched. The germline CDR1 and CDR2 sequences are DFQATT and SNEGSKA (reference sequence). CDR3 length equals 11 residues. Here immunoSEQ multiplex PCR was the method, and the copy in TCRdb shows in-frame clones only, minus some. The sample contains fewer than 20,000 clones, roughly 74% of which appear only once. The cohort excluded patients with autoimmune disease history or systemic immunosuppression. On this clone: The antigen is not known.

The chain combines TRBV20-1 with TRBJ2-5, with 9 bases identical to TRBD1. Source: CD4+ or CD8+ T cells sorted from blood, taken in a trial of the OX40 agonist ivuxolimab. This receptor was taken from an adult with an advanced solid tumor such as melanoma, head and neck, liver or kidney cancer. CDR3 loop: CSEDRGLEQYF. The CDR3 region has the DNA TGCAGTGAGGACAGGGGATTAGAGCAGTACTTC.